This T cell receptor (beta chain) was sequenced during a study of blood T cell repertoires in COVID-19. Study-wide background: The United States, Italy and Spain supplied acute and convalescent COVID-19 samples.

How the authors handled the data: Using reference gene primer amplification, nucleated cell counts were estimated. Some clones are missing from TCRdb's copy, which holds only in-frame ones; the method was immunoSEQ multiplex PCR. The DNA gave D and trimming, while V, J and clone size come from that table. Among 250,000 or so clones, around 80% were seen once, and the ten largest hold 4% to 5%. The sequenced sample consisted of peripheral blood. This sequence was found in a man between 60 and 75 years old with acute or convalescent COVID-19.

In nucleotides, the CDR3 is TGCGCCAGCAGCTTGGCGGGACAGGGAAGGTCACCCCTCCACTTT. Protein sequence: CASSLAGQGRSPLHF. The V call is TRBV5-1, the J call TRBJ1-6; the match to TRBD1 covers 9 bases. The germline V gene encodes CDR1 SGHRS and CDR2 YFSETQ. The V gene end was trimmed by 0 bases and the J gene end by 10 bases; junction bases not matched to a gene: 5. This CDR3 spans 15 amino acids.